The 18 T cell receptor beta chains below all came from one sample that was sequenced in a study of blood T cell repertoires in COVID-19. Here immunoSEQ multiplex PCR was the method, and the copy in TCRdb shows in-frame clones only, minus some. Among about 110,000 clones listed, approximately 78% were seen once. Sequencing was performed on peripheral blood. The receptors were sampled from a man aged 70-80 years with acute or convalescent COVID-19.

The chain combines TRBV28 with TRBJ1-2; the D gene is possibly TRBD1 (6 bases). Germline V gives CDR1 MDHEN, CDR2 SYDVKM. With 5 bases removed from V and 2 bases from J, the gap between germline ends came to 9 bases. The CDR3 has 13 residues. CDR3 nucleotide sequence: TGTGCCAGCAGTCTGGACAGAAACTATGGCTACACCTTC. Its translation: CASSLDRNYGYTF.

This sequence joins TRBV24-1 and TRBJ1-2, with D hard to call. Between the trimmed V and J ends, which lost 4 bases and 4 bases, there was a span of 9 bases. This CDR3 comprises 13 residues. The germline V gene encodes CDR1 KGHDR and CDR2 SFDVKD. The DNA of the CDR3 is TGTGCCACCAGTGAGTCAGGATTCTATGGCTACACCTTC. As protein: CATSESGFYGYTF.

This chain connects TRBV9 to TRBJ1-4; D not certain. CDR1 and CDR2 (germline): SGDLS, YYNGEE. The V gene lost 6 bases and the J gene lost 4 bases, with 16 bases spanning the gap. The CDR3 covers 15 residues. In DNA form, the CDR3 reads TGTGCCAGCACGAGCGGGCCGAAGGATAATGAAAAACTGTTTTTT. Amino acid sequence: CASTSGPKDNEKLFF.

The V call is TRBV15, the J call TRBJ2-5, with D tentatively TRBD1 (6 bases). V was trimmed by 0 bases and J by 5 bases, leaving 13 bases between them. Per the germline V gene, CDR1 is LNHNV and CDR2 is YYDKDF (reference sequence). The CDR3 is 15 residues long. As DNA, the CDR3 is TGTGCCACCAGCAGAGATCTGGGGGCAAGGGAGACCCAGTACTTC. Translated, it gives CATSRDLGARETQYF. Together with reference TRBV15 and TRBJ2-5, the CDR3 gives the full variable domain: DAMVIQNPRYQVTQFGKPVTLSCSQTLNHNVMYWYQQKSSQAPKLLFHYYDKDFNNEADTPDNFQSRRPNTSFCFLDIRSPGLGDTAMYLCATSRDLGARETQYFGPGTRLLVL.

The chain carries TRBV24-1 and TRBJ2-1, with 8 bases fitting TRBD2. Trimming removed 3 bases from V and 6 bases from J; junction bases left unmatched: 9. The CDR3 runs 16 residues. Germline V gene lookup returns CDR1 KGHDR and CDR2 SFDVKD. CDR3 bases: TGTGCCACCAGTGATGCGCGGGGGGACCTCATCAATGAGCAGTTCTTC. Translation: CATSDARGDLINEQFF.

The rearrangement links TRBV5-4 to TRBJ1-1; TRBD1 is a possible D gene (6 bases). Trimming pared 0 bases from V and 1 base from J, leaving 13 bases between. CDR1 is SGHNT and CDR2 is YYREEE in the germline V gene (reference sequence). The CDR3 consists of 16 residues. CDR3 coding DNA: TGTGCCAGCAGCTTGGGTTTAGGACAGCAGAACACTGAAGCTTTCTTT. Translating gives CASSLGLGQQNTEAFF.

This sequence joins TRBV19 and TRBJ1-3, with 9 bases lining up with TRBD1. Germline trimming cut 8 bases from V and 0 bases from J; bases unmatched to any gene: 5. Germline V gene data show CDR1 as LNHDA and CDR2 as SQIVND (reference sequence). The CDR3 covers 15 residues. The CDR3 DNA reads as TGTGCCAGTCGACAGGGGGTCAACTCTGGAAACACCATATATTTT. It yields the protein CASRQGVNSGNTIYF.

This clone was seen a few times. The gene calls are TRBV9 and TRBJ2-7, with 7 bases fitting TRBD1. Germline V gene data show CDR1 as SGDLS and CDR2 as YYNGEE. Trimming cost V 5 bases and J 0 bases; bases outside gene matches: 2. The CDR3 has 13 amino acids. The CDR3 DNA sequence: TGTGCCAGCAGTCGGGACAGCTCCTACGAGCAGTACTTC. It specifies CASSRDSSYEQYF.

CDR3 in amino acids: CAWSRVHEQYF. Here the CDR3 DNA reads TGTGCCTGGAGCAGGGTCCACGAGCAGTACTTC. This chain uses TRBV30 with TRBJ2-7; D might be TRBD1 (5 bases). Trimming removed 3 bases from V and 5 bases from J, with 8 bases in between. The CDR3 extends over 11 amino acids. Germline V lookup: CDR1 GTSNPN, CDR2 SVGIG (reference sequence).

The V gene is TRBV2, the J gene TRBJ1-1; D might be TRBD1 (6 bases). The V end lost 3 bases, the J end lost 1 base, and 9 bases lay between the germline ends. CDR3 length: 14 amino acids. The germline V gene has CDR1 SNHLY and CDR2 FYNNEI. CDR3 DNA sequence: TGTGCCAGCAGTGACCCGGACAGGAACACTGAAGCTTTCTTT. It encodes CASSDPDRNTEAFF.

The chain combines TRBV5-1 with TRBJ2-5, with a tentative D call TRBD1 (5 bases). The length of the CDR3 is 16 residues. Germline CDR1 is SGHRS and CDR2 is YFSETQ. Trimming left V 4 bases short and J 5 bases short, with 21 bases between. The CDR3 protein is CASSRVHGRGDETQYF. The CDR3, as DNA: TGCGCCAGCAGCCGCGTCCATGGTAGGGGCGACGAGACCCAGTACTTC.

The chain joins TRBV6-5 to TRBJ2-1; 8 bases match TRBD2. This CDR3 is 15 amino acids long. V shed 5 bases and J 7 bases; nucleotides not matched to a gene: 10. CDR1 and CDR2 (germline): MNHEY, SVGAGI. CDR3 region: CASSKGREDHNEQFF. CDR3 sequence (DNA): TGTGCCAGCAGTAAGGGGCGGGAGGACCATAATGAGCAGTTCTTC.

The chain joins TRBV18 to TRBJ2-2; D remains unclear. V was shortened by 5 bases and J by 6 bases, with 10 bases between the two germline ends. This CDR3 region has 13 residues. The germline CDR1 and CDR2 sequences are KGHSH and LQKENI. The CDR3 spells CASSLSSAGELFF. The CDR3 DNA follows: TGTGCCAGCTCATTATCGAGTGCCGGGGAGCTGTTTTTT.

The chain links TRBV5-6 to TRBJ2-5, with TRBD2 matching over 8 bases. The CDR3 loop spans 14 amino acids. V dropped 4 bases and J dropped 4; count of bases not matched to a gene: 6. Looked up from germline, CDR1 is SGHDT and CDR2 is YYEEEE. CDR3 in amino acids: CASSNPGGAETQYF. The CDR3 nucleotides read TGTGCCAGCAGCAACCCGGGGGGGGCAGAGACCCAGTACTTC. Using reference TRBV5-6 and TRBJ2-5 for the parts outside the CDR3, the full variable domain is DAGVTQSPTHLIKTRGQQVTLRCSPKSGHDTVSWYQQALGQGPQFIFQYYEEEERQRGNFPDRFSGHQFPNYSSELNVNALLLGDSALYLCASSNPGGAETQYFGPGTRLLVL.

The rearrangement joins TRBV28 to TRBJ2-3, with 7 bases matching TRBD1. There are 16 residues in the CDR3. The germline CDR1 and CDR2 sequences are MDHEN and SYDVKM. V shed 3 bases and J 2 bases; nucleotides not matched to a gene: 8. This CDR3 is CASSLPGQVNTDTQYF. As DNA, the CDR3 is TGTGCCAGCAGTTTGCCCGGACAGGTGAACACAGATACGCAGTATTTT.

This clone was picked up one time. The chain carries TRBV7-3 and TRBJ2-2; no firm D call. The germline CDR1 and CDR2 sequences are SGHTA and FQGTGA. Deletions cut 4 bases from V and 1 base from J, with 7 bases between. The CDR3 runs to 14 residues. The CDR3 is CASSSERNTGELFF. The CDR3 DNA sequence: TGTGCCAGCAGCTCCGAGAGGAACACCGGGGAGCTGTTTTTT.

The rearrangement links TRBV6-6 to TRBJ1-5; 9 nucleotides agree with TRBD1. This CDR3 contains 14 residues. Trimming took 5 bases from V and 7 from J; bases not matched to a gene: 6. The germline V gene encodes CDR1 MNHNY and CDR2 SVGAGI (reference sequence). The CDR3 here is CASSTGTGNQPQHF. The CDR3 coding sequence is TGTGCCAGCAGTACCGGGACAGGGAACCAGCCCCAGCATTTT.

This clone was observed a handful of times. The J gene is TRBJ2-7, the V gene TRBV5-4; 7 bases are shared with TRBD1. Germline V gives CDR1 SGHNT, CDR2 YYREEE (reference sequence). The CDR3 runs to 14 residues. Germline trimming cut 0 bases from V and 2 bases from J; bases unmatched to any gene: 2. The CDR3: CASSLEGATYEQYF. CDR3 bases: TGTGCCAGCAGCTTGGAGGGGGCAACCTACGAGCAGTACTTC.